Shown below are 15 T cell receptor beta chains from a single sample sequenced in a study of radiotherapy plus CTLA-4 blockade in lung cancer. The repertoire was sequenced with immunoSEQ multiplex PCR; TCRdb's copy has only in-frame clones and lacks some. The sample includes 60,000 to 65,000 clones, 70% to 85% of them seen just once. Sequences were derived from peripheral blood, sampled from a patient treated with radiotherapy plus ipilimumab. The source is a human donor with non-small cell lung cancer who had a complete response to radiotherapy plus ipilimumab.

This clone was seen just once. The CDR3 DNA reads TGTGCCAGCAGCGTAGGCCCCGGGAACACTGAAGCTTTCTTT. The encoded protein is CASSVGPGNTEAFF. The genes are TRBV9 and TRBJ1-1; D is uncertain. Trimming stripped 0 bases from V and 1 base from J, with 7 bases between. Germline V CDR1 and CDR2: SGDLS, YYNGEE. CDR3 length equals 14 residues.

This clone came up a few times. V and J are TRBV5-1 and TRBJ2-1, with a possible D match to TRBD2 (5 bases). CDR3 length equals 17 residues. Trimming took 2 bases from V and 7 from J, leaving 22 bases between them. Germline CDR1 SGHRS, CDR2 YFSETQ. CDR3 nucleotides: TGCGCCAGCAGCTTCCCAAACCGGGATATAACGAGGAATGAGCAGTTCTTC. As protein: CASSFPNRDITRNEQFF.

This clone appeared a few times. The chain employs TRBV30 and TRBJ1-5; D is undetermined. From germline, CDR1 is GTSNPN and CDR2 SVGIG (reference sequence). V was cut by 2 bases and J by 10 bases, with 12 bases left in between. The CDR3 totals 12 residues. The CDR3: CAWSSPLLPQHF. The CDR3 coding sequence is TGTGCCTGGAGTAGTCCTTTGCTCCCCCAGCATTTT. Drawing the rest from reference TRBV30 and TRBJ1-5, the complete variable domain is SQTIHQWPATLVQPVGSPLSLECTVEGTSNPNLYWYRQAAGRGLQLLFYSVGIGQISSEVPQNLSASRPQDRQFILSSKKLLLSDSGFYLCAWSSPLLPQHFGDGTRLSIL.

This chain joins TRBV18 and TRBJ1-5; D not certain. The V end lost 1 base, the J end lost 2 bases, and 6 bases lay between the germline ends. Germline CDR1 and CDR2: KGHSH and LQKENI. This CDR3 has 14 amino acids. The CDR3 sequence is CASSPQGGNQPQHF. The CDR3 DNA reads TGTGCCAGCTCACCACAAGGTGGCAATCAGCCCCAGCATTTT.

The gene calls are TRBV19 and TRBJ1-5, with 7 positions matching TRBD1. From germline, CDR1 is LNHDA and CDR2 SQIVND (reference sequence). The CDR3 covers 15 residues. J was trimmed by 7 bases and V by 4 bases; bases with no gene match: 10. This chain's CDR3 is CASSRGQLSWQPQHF. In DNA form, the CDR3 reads TGTGCCAGTAGTAGGGGACAGTTGAGTTGGCAGCCCCAGCATTTT. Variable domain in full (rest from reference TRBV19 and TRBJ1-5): DGGITQSPKYLFRKEGQNVTLSCEQNLNHDAMYWYRQDPGQGLRLIYYSQIVNDFQKGDIAEGYSVSREKKESFPLTVTSAQKNPTAFYLCASSRGQLSWQPQHFGDGTRLSIL.

The CDR3 is CASMSGPENIQYF. The CDR3 nucleotides read TGTGCCAGCATGTCAGGACCAGAAAACATTCAGTACTTC. The chain links TRBV6-5 to TRBJ2-4; no reliable D call. V was pared by 7 bases and J by 5 bases, with 12 bases between. The germline V gene encodes CDR1 MNHEY and CDR2 SVGAGI. This CDR3 has 13 residues.

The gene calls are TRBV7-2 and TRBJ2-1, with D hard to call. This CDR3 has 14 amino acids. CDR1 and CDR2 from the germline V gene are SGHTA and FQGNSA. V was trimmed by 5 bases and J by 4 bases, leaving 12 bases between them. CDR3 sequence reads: CASSPLGSYNEQFF. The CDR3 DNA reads TGTGCCAGCAGCCCCTTGGGGTCGTACAATGAGCAGTTCTTC.

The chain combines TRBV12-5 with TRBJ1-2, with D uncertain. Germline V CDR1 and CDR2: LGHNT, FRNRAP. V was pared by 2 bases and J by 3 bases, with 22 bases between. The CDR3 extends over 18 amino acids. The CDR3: CASGLRPPISGWDYGYTF. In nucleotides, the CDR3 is TGTGCTAGTGGTTTGAGGCCCCCCATTTCCGGTTGGGACTATGGCTACACCTTC.

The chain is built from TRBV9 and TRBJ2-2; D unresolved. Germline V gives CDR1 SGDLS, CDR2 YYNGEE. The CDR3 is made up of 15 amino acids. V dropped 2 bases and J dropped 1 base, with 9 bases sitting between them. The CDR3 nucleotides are TGTGCCAGCAGCGTCACGGATTTGAACACCGGGGAGCTGTTTTTT. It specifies CASSVTDLNTGELFF.

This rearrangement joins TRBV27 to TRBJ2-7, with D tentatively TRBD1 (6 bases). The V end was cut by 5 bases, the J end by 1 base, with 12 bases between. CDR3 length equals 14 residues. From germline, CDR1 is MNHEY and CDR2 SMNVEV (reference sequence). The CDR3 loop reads CASSTGLKSYEQYF. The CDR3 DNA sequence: TGTGCCAGCAGTACAGGGTTGAAGTCCTACGAGCAGTACTTC.

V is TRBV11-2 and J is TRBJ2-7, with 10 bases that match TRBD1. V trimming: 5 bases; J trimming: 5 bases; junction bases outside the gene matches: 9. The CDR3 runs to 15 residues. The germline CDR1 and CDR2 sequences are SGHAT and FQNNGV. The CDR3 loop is CASSQAETGGHEQYF. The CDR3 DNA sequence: TGTGCCAGCAGCCAAGCAGAGACAGGGGGCCACGAGCAGTACTTC.

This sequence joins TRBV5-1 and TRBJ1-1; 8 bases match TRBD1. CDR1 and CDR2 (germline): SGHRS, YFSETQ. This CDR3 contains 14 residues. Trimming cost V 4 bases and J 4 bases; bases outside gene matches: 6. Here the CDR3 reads CASSQGARSTEAFF. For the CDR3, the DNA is TGCGCCAGCAGCCAGGGGGCCCGAAGCACTGAAGCTTTCTTT.

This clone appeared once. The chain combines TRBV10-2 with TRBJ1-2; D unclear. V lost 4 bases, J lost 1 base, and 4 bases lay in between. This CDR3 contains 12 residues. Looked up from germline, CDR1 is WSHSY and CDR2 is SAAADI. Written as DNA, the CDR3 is TGCGCCAGCAGTGTAGGTAACTATGGCTACACCTTC. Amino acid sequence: CASSVGNYGYTF.

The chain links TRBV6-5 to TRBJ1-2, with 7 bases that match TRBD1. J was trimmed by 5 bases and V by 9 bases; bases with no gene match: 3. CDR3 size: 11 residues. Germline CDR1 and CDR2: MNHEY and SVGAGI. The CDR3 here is CASSQGYGYTF. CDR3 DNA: TGTGCCAGTTCACAGGGGTATGGCTACACCTTC.

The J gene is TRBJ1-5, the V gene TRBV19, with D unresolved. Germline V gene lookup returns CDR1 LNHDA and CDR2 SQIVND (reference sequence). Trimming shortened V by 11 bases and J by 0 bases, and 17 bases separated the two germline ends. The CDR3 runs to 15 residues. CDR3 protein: CASTDVLYSNQPQHF. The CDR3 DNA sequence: TGTGCCTCCACCGACGTCCTTTATAGCAATCAGCCCCAGCATTTT.